This T cell receptor (beta chain) was captured by sequencing in a study of blood T cell repertoires in COVID-19. Study in general: Whether acute or convalescent, the COVID-19 samples came from the United States, Italy and Spain.

Per the authors' pipeline: Amplifying reference gene primers gave estimates of nucleated cell counts. Sequenced by immunoSEQ multiplex PCR; TCRdb stores in-frame clones only, minus some. That table is the source of V, J and clone size, and D and trimming were worked out from the DNA. Counted here are fewer than 250,000 clones, roughly nine tenths occurring once; the ten biggest clones make up around 0.76%. Losses at the gene ends were 5 bases for V and 0 bases for J; bases not matched to a gene: 9. CDR1 and CDR2 from the germline V gene are SEHNR and FQNEAQ (reference sequence). The CDR3 is 16 residues long. In its sample, this clone was seen once.

The TCR was taken from a woman in her seventies with acute or convalescent COVID-19. Material for sequencing was peripheral blood. V and J are TRBV7-9 and TRBJ1-1; TRBD1 agrees at 7 bases. The CDR3 DNA follows: TGTGCCAGCAGCCCTGGACAGGTTAGGTTGAACACTGAAGCTTTCTTT. This gives the protein CASSPGQVRLNTEAFF.